This is a list of T cell receptor beta chains from one sample in a study of CD8+CD57+ T cells in acquired aplastic anemia. TCRdb passed the reads through MiXCR, listing each CDR3 protein once. The data show just over 400,000 distinct CDR3 sequences, with under 80% seen just once and 3% to 4.5% held by the top ten. Material: sorted CD4+, CD8+, or CD8+CD57+ T cells (not recorded which) from PBMCs. The receptors shown here come from a human donor in good health, serving as a control. The CDR3 runs from the conserved cysteine through the conserved F or W. Fields, in order: V gene, D gene, clone size, J gene, CDR3 DNA, CDR3 protein. D genes are given only for firm matches. Clone sizes are given selectively: once, few, many, or a class where the clone is expanded.

TRBV9,-,once,TRBJ1-5,TGTGCCAGCAGCGTAGGTCAGGGGTGGCTACACCTGCCCCAGCATTTT,CASSVGQGWLHLPQHF
TRBV27,-,few,TRBJ2-3,TGTGCCAGCCGGATGATGCGGGAATACACAGATACGCAGTATTTT,CASRMMREYTDTQYF
TRBV10-3,-,-,TRBJ2-6,TGTGCCAGCACAACCTCAAGGTCGGGGGCCAACGTCCAGACTTTC,CASTTSRSGANVQTF
TRBV10-3,TRBD1,-,TRBJ2-4,TGTGCCAAGGTACAGGGGCAAGAAAATGATCAGTACTTC,CAKVQGQENDQYF
TRBV5-8,-,many,TRBJ1-1,TGTGCCAGCAGCCTGGAAGGGGGGAGGAACACTGAAGCTTTCTTT,CASSLEGGRNTEAFF
TRBV6-6,TRBD1,many,TRBJ1-5,TGTGCCAGCAGTGAGCCGGGACAGGGTCTTCAGCCCCAGCATTTT,CASSEPGQGLQPQHF
TRBV2,-,few,TRBJ1-1,TGTGCCAGCAGGGGGGGTACTGAAGCTTTCTTT,CASRGGTEAFF
TRBV7-2,-,-,TRBJ1-2,TGTGCCAGCAGCTTAGCAGGACGGGGGGAATACAATGACACCTTC,CASSLAGRGEYNDTF
TRBV5-1,TRBD1,-,TRBJ2-7,TGCGCCAGCAGCTTGAGGGAGGAGACAGGGGGGTCCTACGAGCAGTACTTC,CASSLREETGGSYEQYF
TRBV10-3,TRBD2,-,TRBJ2-1,TGTGCCATCAGTGAGTCAGGGCTAGCGGAAGGGAATGAGCAGTTCTTC,CAISESGLAEGNEQFF
TRBV7-6,-,-,TRBJ1-5,TGTGCCAGCAGCCCGGGGCTACACTACGAGCAGTACTTCTTT,CASSPGLHYEQYFF
TRBV5-1,TRBD1,many,TRBJ1-1,TGCGCCAGCAGCCCCTTTGGGACAGCGAACACTGAAGCTTTCTTT,CASSPFGTANTEAFF
TRBV12-3/TRBV12-4,-,many,TRBJ2-7,TGTGCCAGCAGTTTCGGGGGTTACGAGCAGTACTTC,CASSFGGYEQYF
TRBV18,-,once,TRBJ2-7,TGTGCCAGCCGGGCAGGGAGCTCCTACGAGCAGTACTTC,CASRAGSSYEQYF
TRBV29-1,TRBD1,-,TRBJ2-7,TGCAGCGTCTTCCGGGACAGCTACTACGAGCAGTACTTC,CSVFRDSYYEQYF
TRBV7-2,-,-,TRBJ1-4,TGTGCCAGCAGCCCGACTAGGGGGGGAGATAATGGGAAGCTGTTTTTT,CASSPTRGGDNGKLFF
TRBV7-8,-,-,TRBJ1-2,TGTGCCAGCAGCTGGATCTTAGTATCCGAGAAGTACTTCTTC,CASSWILVSEKYFF
TRBV11-3,-,many,TRBJ1-6,TGTGCCAGCAGCTTAGTAGGTCGTCAGAAAGATTCACCCCTCCACTTT,CASSLVGRQKDSPLHF
TRBV19,-,few,TRBJ1-6,TGTGCCAGTAGTATGAGCCAGTACGATGGGCGTTCACCCCTCCACTTT,CASSMSQYDGRSPLHF
TRBV7-7,-,-,TRBJ1-2,TGTGCCAGCAGCCCGGCCCCTGATTCACCCCACCACTGTTACACCTTC,CASSPAPDSPHHCYTF
TRBV7-2,-,many,TRBJ2-5,TGCGCCAGCAGCCAAGACCGCAGGGCCCAAGAGACCCAGTACTTC,CASSQDRRAQETQYF
TRBV20-1,-,-,TRBJ1-6,TGCAGTGCTAGTGGGCAGGACTATGGCTATTCACCCCTCCACTTT,CSASGQDYGYSPLHF
TRBV7-3,TRBD2,-,TRBJ2-7,TGTGCCAGCAGCGGCGGACTAGCGGGAGTAGGCGAGCAGTACTTC,CASSGGLAGVGEQYF
TRBV12-3/TRBV12-4,-,-,TRBJ2-3,TGTGCCAGCAGGTCGGCCTTGTCAGATACGCAGTATTTT,CASRSALSDTQYF
TRBV7-9,-,many,TRBJ1-2,TGTGCCAGCAGCCTCGGGATTAACTATGGCTACACCTTC,CASSLGINYGYTF
TRBV24-1,-,-,TRBJ2-7,TGTGCCACCAGTGGGGACGAAAGGAGCTCCTACGAGCAGTACTTC,CATSGDERSSYEQYF
TRBV25-1,-,few,TRBJ1-2,TGTGCCAGCAGTGATCCCCCAGGCTACACCTTC,CASSDPPGYTF
TRBV7-4,TRBD1,-,TRBJ1-1,TGTGCCAGCAGCGTGGCGGGACAGGGGGCCGTGGATGACGCTTTCTTT,CASSVAGQGAVDDAFF
TRBV20-1,TRBD1,-,TRBJ1-1,TGCAGTGCTAGGGACCTGCGACAGGGTGAAGCTTTCTTT,CSARDLRQGEAFF
TRBV29-1,-,-,TRBJ1-2,TGCAGCCCAGTGGGGGACTATGGCTACACCTTC,CSPVGDYGYTF
TRBV2,TRBD1,-,TRBJ2-7,TGTGCCAGCAGCAGTGGACAGGGGACGTCTGAACAGTACTTC,CASSSGQGTSEQYF
TRBV5-5,-,-,TRBJ2-3,TGCGCCAGCAGCCAGGATAGCAATACGCAGTATTTT,CASSQDSNTQYF
TRBV20-1,-,-,TRBJ2-7,TGCAGTGCCCTCGCCCCGGACAGACACAACGAGCAGTACTTC,CSALAPDRHNEQYF
TRBV7-2,TRBD2,-,TRBJ2-7,TGTGCCAGCAGCTCTACTAGCGGGAGCTACGAGCTGTACTTC,CASSSTSGSYELYF
TRBV7-9,TRBD1,-,TRBJ2-3,TGTGCCAGCAGCCAGGACAGGGAGCTAACTATGCCTAAATTT,CASSQDRELTMPKF
TRBV12-3/TRBV12-4,-,-,TRBJ2-2,TGTGCCAGCATGTTACAGGGAGGTTTTGCCGGGGAGCTGTTTTTT,CASMLQGGFAGELFF
TRBV3-1,-,many,TRBJ2-5,TGTGCCAGCAGCCGGGACGCCCAAGAGACCCAGTACTTC,CASSRDAQETQYF
TRBV2,TRBD1,-,TRBJ2-3,TGTGCCAGCAGTCCTGATCCGGGACAGACAGATACGCAGTATTTT,CASSPDPGQTDTQYF
TRBV15,-,-,TRBJ2-1,TGTGCCACCAGTCATACCGGGACGGATAACTACAATGAGCAGTTCTTC,CATSHTGTDNYNEQFF